A single sample gave rise to the 32 T cell receptor beta chains below, sequenced in a study of blood T cell repertoires in COVID-19. The method was immunoSEQ multiplex PCR; TCRdb's version includes in-frame clones alone and lacks a portion of them. The sample includes more than 90,000 clones, roughly 80% of them seen just once. The sequenced material came from peripheral blood. Source of these receptors: a man between 65 and 85 years old with acute or convalescent COVID-19.

In its sample, this clone was seen once. The V and J genes are TRBV7-3 and TRBJ1-5; TRBD1 matches at 7 bases. Germline loops: CDR1 SGHTA, CDR2 FQGTGA. The V segment lost 4 bases and the J segment 3 bases; nucleotides outside the gene matches: 3. This CDR3 contains 14 residues. The CDR3 is CASSSGGFNQPQHF. The CDR3 DNA sequence: TGTGCCAGCAGCTCAGGGGGATTCAATCAGCCCCAGCATTTT.

The genes are TRBV12-3 or TRBV12-4 and TRBJ1-2; 9 bases align to TRBD1. This CDR3 spans 13 amino acids. V gave up 5 bases and J gave up 6 bases; unmatched junction bases: 4. The CDR3 DNA is TGTGCCAGCAGTCCACAGGGGGCGAATGGCTACACCTTC. This gives the protein CASSPQGANGYTF.

The chain couples TRBV9 to TRBJ2-7, with a possible D match to TRBD1 (6 bases). V lost 0 bases, J lost 4 bases, and 8 bases lay in between. The CDR3 is made up of 13 amino acids. Germline V CDR1 and CDR2: SGDLS, YYNGEE. CDR3 protein: CASSVGTEYEQYF. CDR3 DNA sequence: TGTGCCAGCAGCGTAGGGACAGAGTACGAGCAGTACTTC.

V gene TRBV27 combines with J gene TRBJ1-5, with 8 positions matching TRBD1. With V trimmed by 6 bases and J by 4 bases, 5 bases remained unmatched. Germline V gene sequence: CDR1 MNHEY, CDR2 SMNVEV (reference sequence). This CDR3 is 14 amino acids long. The CDR3 DNA follows: TGTGCCAGCAGGCGTGACAGGGGTAATCAGCCCCAGCATTTT. Its translation: CASRRDRGNQPQHF.

The chain combines TRBV6-5 with TRBJ1-1, with D uncertain. Germline V gives CDR1 MNHEY, CDR2 SVGAGI. V lost 4 bases and J lost 1, with 7 bases in between. The CDR3 is 13 residues long. The CDR3 region has the DNA TGTGCCAGCAGTTTAGCGACGAACACTGAAGCTTTCTTT. This gives the protein CASSLATNTEAFF.

This chain links TRBV27 with TRBJ2-7; the D gene is possibly TRBD1 (6 bases). The germline gives CDR1 MNHEY, CDR2 SMNVEV (reference sequence). V was shortened by 8 bases and J by 7 bases, with 24 bases between the two germline ends. The CDR3 totals 15 residues. CDR3 protein: CASRTVGTMHGEQYF. Here the CDR3 DNA reads TGTGCCAGCCGAACAGTCGGGACAATGCATGGTGAGCAGTACTTC.

V gene TRBV20-1 combines with J gene TRBJ2-5, with D possibly matching TRBD1 (6 bases). Trimming took off 8 bases at V and 3 bases at J, with 10 bases between the two ends. Germline CDR1 and CDR2: DFQATT and SNEGSKA (reference sequence). This CDR3 region has 11 residues. The CDR3 sequence is CSPPGEETQYF. Written as DNA, the CDR3 is TGCAGTCCCCCAGGGGAAGAGACCCAGTACTTC.

The chain links TRBV28 to TRBJ1-2; TRBD1 is a possible D gene (5 bases). Germline loops: CDR1 MDHEN, CDR2 SYDVKM. With 3 bases removed from V and 4 bases from J, the gap between germline ends came to 12 bases. The CDR3 extends over 14 amino acids. CDR3 bases: TGTGCCAGCAGTTTGTTGGAGGGGTTCTATGGCTACACCTTC. It encodes CASSLLEGFYGYTF.

This clone turned up a few times. The V gene is TRBV11-2, the J gene TRBJ2-1, with D maybe TRBD2 (6 bases). Germline assignment: CDR1 SGHAT and CDR2 FQNNGV. The CDR3 covers 15 residues. V shed 2 bases and J shed 3 bases, with 11 bases lying between them. CDR3 DNA sequence: TGTGCCAGCAGCTTAAGGCGGGGAGGCTACAATGAGCAGTTCTTC. Its protein product is CASSLRRGGYNEQFF.

The rearrangement joins TRBV27 to TRBJ1-4, with 12 bases that match TRBD1. V shed 4 bases, J shed 4 bases, and the junction held 4 bases outside the gene matches. Germline V gives CDR1 MNHEY, CDR2 SMNVEV (reference sequence). The CDR3 runs 16 residues. CDR3 residues: CASSSGTGGGNEKLFF. The CDR3 bases are TGTGCCAGCAGTTCCGGGACAGGGGGCGGTAATGAAAAACTGTTTTTT.

This clone was detected once. The V call is TRBV28, the J call TRBJ1-2; 10 positions match TRBD1. CDR3 length equals 14 residues. The V segment lost 5 bases and the J segment 4 bases; nucleotides outside the gene matches: 4. Germline V gene lookup returns CDR1 MDHEN and CDR2 SYDVKM. In DNA form, the CDR3 reads TGTGCCAGCAGTCCGGGGACAGGGGCCTATGGCTACACCTTC. Translating it yields CASSPGTGAYGYTF.

The chain links TRBV7-8 to TRBJ1-5; TRBD1 might be the D (5 bases). The germline CDR1 and CDR2 sequences are SGHVS and FQNEAQ. The CDR3 consists of 15 residues. The V and J ends lost 5 bases and 7 bases respectively, with 18 bases between them. CDR3 residues: CASSPLELGAQPQHF. As DNA, the CDR3 is TGTGCCAGCAGCCCCCTAGAGTTAGGGGCCCAGCCCCAGCATTTT.

The chain is built from TRBV3-1 (or the pseudogene TRBV3-2) and TRBJ2-7; D unclear. Per germline, CDR1 LGHDT and CDR2 YNNKEL (reference sequence). V lost 0 bases to trimming and J lost 6 bases, with 9 bases between them. CDR3 length equals 13 residues. The CDR3 coding sequence is TGTGCCAGCAGCCAAGATCGAGTCGGCGAGCAGTACTTC. It specifies CASSQDRVGEQYF.

The chain is built from TRBV24-1 and TRBJ2-2; the match to TRBD1 covers 7 bases. Trimming at V came to 4 bases and at J to 1 base, leaving 5 bases not matched to a gene. Germline CDR1 and CDR2: KGHDR and SFDVKD. The CDR3 totals 16 residues. CDR3 protein: CATSETTGKNTGELFF. CDR3 coding DNA: TGTGCCACCAGTGAGACGACAGGGAAGAACACCGGGGAGCTGTTTTTT.

On this clone: Compared with germline, one end of the junction differs, possibly owing to a read error. The V and J genes are TRBV19 and TRBJ2-4; possible D gene TRBD1, 7 bases. Per germline, CDR1 LNHDA and CDR2 SQIVND (reference sequence). There are 13 residues in the CDR3. This chain's CDR3 is CASSIRGDRGLDF. The CDR3 nucleotides read TGTGCCAGTAGTATTAGGGGGGACAGAGGCTTGGACTTC.

In the case of this clone: Within the sample, other DNA sequences also encode this same CDR3. The gene calls are TRBV12-3 or TRBV12-4 and TRBJ1-2; TRBD1 is a possible D gene (6 bases). The V end was cut by 8 bases, the J end by 4 bases, with 8 bases between. This CDR3 spans 11 amino acids. The CDR3 reads CASGRGYGYTF. CDR3 coding DNA: TGTGCCAGCGGCAGGGGCTATGGCTACACCTTC.

The count of this clone is one. The gene calls are TRBV7-8 and TRBJ2-4; 8 bases match TRBD1. The CDR3 length is 15 residues. Losses at the gene ends were 5 bases for V and 6 bases for J; bases not matched to a gene: 9. Germline V lookup: CDR1 SGHVS, CDR2 FQNEAQ. The CDR3 region is CASSPGQAPGNIQYF. The DNA of the CDR3 is TGTGCCAGCAGCCCGGGACAGGCCCCCGGAAACATTCAGTACTTC.

J is TRBJ1-4 and V is TRBV6-5, with D hard to call. Germline V gene lookup returns CDR1 MNHEY and CDR2 SVGAGI. This CDR3 has 12 amino acids. V lost 9 bases and J lost 7, with 12 bases in between. The CDR3: CASTTRSEKLFF. In DNA form, the CDR3 reads TGTGCCAGTACCACGAGGAGTGAAAAACTGTTTTTT.

The chain carries TRBV20-1 and TRBJ2-3; 14 bases map to TRBD2. V dropped 3 bases and J dropped 3; count of bases not matched to a gene: 17. CDR1 and CDR2 (germline): DFQATT, SNEGSKA (reference sequence). The CDR3 spans 20 residues. The CDR3 DNA follows: TGCAGTGCTAGTGGCCGACTAGCGGGGGGGATCGGGTCTATAACAGATACGCAGTATTTT. It translates to CSASGRLAGGIGSITDTQYF.

The J gene is TRBJ2-5, the V gene TRBV5-1; tentative D call: TRBD2 (5 bases). Germline values: CDR1 SGHRS, CDR2 YFSETQ. V gave up 3 bases and J gave up 5 bases, with 11 bases separating them. This CDR3 has 13 amino acids. In DNA, the CDR3 is TGCGCCAGCAGCTGGGATTCGGGGGAGACCCAGTACTTC. Its translation: CASSWDSGETQYF.

This clone appeared once. The chain uses TRBV28 and TRBJ2-1, with 7 bases identical to TRBD2. This CDR3 comprises 14 residues. CDR1 and CDR2 (germline): MDHEN, SYDVKM. The ends lost 7 bases at V and 5 bases at J; junction bases unmatched: 8. In DNA, the CDR3 is TGTGCCAGCAACCTGGGGACTAAGAACAATGAGCAGTTCTTC. This gives the protein CASNLGTKNNEQFF.

The CDR3 sequence is CASSSRGSTDTQYF. The CDR3 DNA reads TGTGCCAGTAGTAGCCGGGGGAGCACAGATACGCAGTATTTT. The V and J genes are TRBV19 and TRBJ2-3, with a weak D call TRBD2 (6 bases). The germline gives CDR1 LNHDA, CDR2 SQIVND (reference sequence). Trimming removed 4 bases at V and 0 bases at J, with 8 bases between. CDR3 length: 14 residues.

This chain links TRBV7-2 with TRBJ1-1, with TRBD1 matching 12 bases. Germline loops: CDR1 SGHTA, CDR2 FQGNSA. This CDR3 contains 16 residues. With 7 bases clipped from V and 5 bases from J, the junction kept 11 bases outside the gene matches. CDR3 in DNA: TGTGCCAGCACTCCACCGGGACAGGGGGCTGGTACTGAAGCTTTCTTT. It translates to CASTPPGQGAGTEAFF. Drawing the rest from reference TRBV7-2 and TRBJ1-1, the complete variable domain is GAGVSQSPSNKVTEKGKDVELRCDPISGHTALYWYRQSLGQGLEFLIYFQGNSAPDKSGLPSDRFSAERTGGSVSTLTIQRTQQEDSAVYLCASTPPGQGAGTEAFFGQGTRLTVV.

The chain has TRBV7-9 and TRBJ1-6; 8 bases fit TRBD1. This CDR3 spans 14 amino acids. The V segment lost 5 bases and the J segment 5 bases; nucleotides outside the gene matches: 2. CDR1 is SEHNR and CDR2 is FQNEAQ in the germline V gene (reference sequence). CDR3 in DNA: TGTGCCAGCAGCCAGGGACAGGATAATTCACCCCTCCACTTT. Protein sequence: CASSQGQDNSPLHF.

The V and J genes are TRBV3-1 (or the pseudogene TRBV3-2) and TRBJ1-1; D unresolved. Trimming pared 4 bases from V and 1 base from J, leaving 16 bases between. The CDR3 spans 16 residues. CDR1 is LGHDT and CDR2 is YNNKEL in the germline V gene (reference sequence). The CDR3 DNA follows: TGTGCCAGCAGCCTTAGTACGGCGGGCGGGAACACTGAAGCTTTCTTT. Amino acids: CASSLSTAGGNTEAFF.

V is TRBV10-3 and J is TRBJ1-5; tentative D call: TRBD1 (5 bases). Between the trimmed V and J ends, which lost 1 base and 6 bases, there was a span of 10 bases. Germline lookup yields CDR1 ENHRY and CDR2 SYGVKD. CDR3 length: 14 amino acids. CDR3: CAISEWGGTQPQHF. CDR3 DNA sequence: TGTGCCATCAGTGAGTGGGGGGGGACTCAGCCCCAGCATTTT.

The J gene is TRBJ1-6, the V gene TRBV9; possible D gene TRBD1, 6 bases. CDR1 is SGDLS and CDR2 is YYNGEE in the germline V gene. The germline V and J ends were trimmed by 0 bases and 7 bases, with 20 bases remaining between them. The CDR3 is made up of 18 amino acids. The CDR3 sequence is CASSVEGTGNKVNSPLHF. CDR3 DNA: TGTGCCAGCAGCGTAGAGGGAACAGGGAACAAGGTGAATTCACCCCTCCACTTT.

This chain uses TRBV12-5 with TRBJ1-1; the D gene is possibly TRBD1 (6 bases). The CDR3 covers 17 residues. Germline V gives CDR1 LGHNT, CDR2 FRNRAP. Trimming left V 1 base short and J 6 bases short, with 21 bases between. CDR3 region: CASGLDYRGGPGSEAFF. As DNA, the CDR3 is TGTGCTAGTGGTTTGGACTATAGGGGGGGCCCGGGGTCTGAAGCTTTCTTT.

This rearrangement joins TRBV9 to TRBJ2-7; 9 bases map to TRBD2. The germline V gene encodes CDR1 SGDLS and CDR2 YYNGEE. V lost 4 bases, J lost 7 bases, and 12 bases stayed unmatched. CDR3 size: 15 residues. CDR3 sequence (DNA): TGTGCCAGCAGCCCAATAGCGGGAGCGGCGGGGGAGCAGTACTTC. Protein product: CASSPIAGAAGEQYF. Full variable domain (remainder filled in from reference TRBV9 and TRBJ2-7): DSGVTQTPKHLITATGQRVTLRCSPRSGDLSVYWYQQSLDQGLQFLIQYYNGEERAKGNILERFSAQQFPDLHSELNLSSLELGDSALYFCASSPIAGAAGEQYFGPGTRLTVT.

This clone was observed a handful of times. The chain has TRBV5-1 and TRBJ2-5, with D tentatively TRBD1 (6 bases). Germline-derived CDR1 and CDR2 are SGHRS and YFSETQ. Deletions cut 5 bases from V and 5 bases from J, with 19 bases between. This CDR3 spans 15 amino acids. CDR3 protein: CASRLGTSRWETQYF. The CDR3 DNA reads TGCGCCAGCAGATTAGGGACATCGAGATGGGAGACCCAGTACTTC. The complete variable domain, with remaining parts taken from reference TRBV5-1 and TRBJ2-5, reads KAGVTQTPRYLIKTRGQQVTLSCSPISGHRSVSWYQQTPGQGLQFLFEYFSETQRNKGNFPGRFSGRQFSNSRSEMNVSTLELGDSALYLCASRLGTSRWETQYFGPGTRLLVL.

The CDR3 DNA sequence: TGTGCCTTCGCCGGTCCAGGGGGCACTGGCTACACCTTC. Its translation is CAFAGPGGTGYTF. The chain combines TRBV7-9 with TRBJ1-2, with 8 nucleotides matching TRBD1. Germline V gene data show CDR1 as SEHNR and CDR2 as FQNEAQ (reference sequence). CDR3 length equals 13 residues. The V and J ends lost 11 bases and 7 bases, in that order; junction bases with no gene match: 12.

The rearrangement uses TRBV19 and TRBJ1-1; D is unclear. The V end lost 6 bases, the J end lost 3 bases, and 8 bases lay between the germline ends. Germline-derived CDR1 and CDR2 are LNHDA and SQIVND (reference sequence). This CDR3 is 12 amino acids long. CDR3 loop: CASRIGDTEAFF. The CDR3 nucleotides are TGTGCCAGTAGGATCGGTGACACTGAAGCTTTCTTT.